Listed here are 9 T cell receptor beta chains from one sample, sequenced in a study of T cell changes during pregnancy in multiple sclerosis (dated by TCRdb to about 2019). The library was produced with the immunoSEQ multiplex PCR assay. TCRdb retrieved this table from immuneACCESS and kept in-frame rearrangements only. Not all clones are present; in checked studies, unresolved V genes account for under half, and no reason is known for the remainder. Counted in this sample were about 64,000 clones; roughly 89% of them appeared once. The ten largest clones take up roughly 1.5% of the sample. The source material was peripheral blood, sampled in the second trimester of pregnancy. The receptors derive from a female donor with multiple sclerosis, enrolled in a pregnancy study.

This chain links TRBV18 with TRBJ1-1; D call uncertain. Germline CDR1 is KGHSH and CDR2 is LQKENI. V gave up 3 bases and J gave up 2 bases, with 16 bases separating them. The CDR3 spans 16 residues. DNA for the CDR3: TGTGCCAGCTCACCCTCGGAGGGCAGCGGAAACACTGAAGCTTTCTTT. This encodes CASSPSEGSGNTEAFF. Looking up the rest from reference TRBV18 and TRBJ1-1 gives the full variable domain: NAGVMQNPRHLVRRRGQEARLRCSPMKGHSHVYWYRQLPEEGLKFMVYLQKENIIDESGMPKERFSAEFPKEGPSILRIQQVVRGDSAAYFCASSPSEGSGNTEAFFGQGTRLTVV.

The chain couples TRBV4-1 to TRBJ2-1; D ambiguous. Per the germline V gene, CDR1 is MGHRA and CDR2 is YSYEKL. V lost 0 bases and J lost 8, with 11 bases in between. The CDR3 contains 14 residues. The CDR3: CASSQDLTRHEQFF. DNA for the CDR3: TGCGCCAGCAGCCAAGATCTTACGCGGCATGAGCAGTTCTTC.

V usage is TRBV4-2 and J usage is TRBJ2-1; no firm D call. Between the trimmed V and J ends, which lost 0 bases and 5 bases, there was a span of 5 bases. CDR1 and CDR2 (germline): LGHNA, YNFKEQ. The CDR3 loop spans 13 amino acids. The CDR3 spells CASSQDLHNEQFF. CDR3 coding DNA: TGTGCCAGCAGCCAAGATCTCCACAATGAGCAGTTCTTC.

V is TRBV11-2 and J is TRBJ1-1; 7 bases align to TRBD1. Germline assignment: CDR1 SGHAT and CDR2 FQNNGV. This CDR3 is 16 amino acids long. J was trimmed by 2 bases and V by 2 bases; bases with no gene match: 8. The CDR3 nucleotides read TGTGCCAGCAGCTTATTCCCGACAGGGACAAACACTGAAGCTTTCTTT. It codes for CASSLFPTGTNTEAFF.

In this sample, this clone turned up once. The CDR3 region has the DNA TGTGCCAGCAGCGTAGGGACAGATATGAACACTGAAGCTTTCTTT. It yields the protein CASSVGTDMNTEAFF. This sequence joins TRBV9 and TRBJ1-1, with a possible D match to TRBD1 (6 bases). CDR1 SGDLS and CDR2 YYNGEE come from the germline V gene. The CDR3 loop spans 15 amino acids. V gave up 0 bases and J gave up 0 bases, with 9 bases separating them.

CDR3 amino acids: CASSHIGEESAEAFF. In DNA form, the CDR3 reads TGCGCCAGCAGCCATATCGGAGAGGAGTCGGCTGAAGCTTTCTTT. The chain joins TRBV4-1 to TRBJ1-1; no firm D call. From germline, CDR1 is MGHRA and CDR2 YSYEKL. With 3 bases removed from V and 6 bases from J, the gap between germline ends came to 17 bases. The CDR3 spans 15 residues.

V gene TRBV30 combines with J gene TRBJ1-4; 7 positions agree with TRBD1. V shed 5 bases and J 7 bases; nucleotides not matched to a gene: 16. This CDR3 is built from 16 residues. Germline CDR1 reads GTSNPN; CDR2 reads SVGIG (reference sequence). CDR3 sequence reads: CAWSSRDRWIGEKLFF. The CDR3 bases are TGTGCCTGGTCGTCCCGGGACAGATGGATTGGTGAAAAACTGTTTTTT.

The chain links TRBV5-6 to TRBJ2-5, with TRBD2 matching 7 bases. The CDR3 spans 15 residues. The V gene end was trimmed by 4 bases and the J gene end by 5 bases; junction bases not matched to a gene: 11. Per the germline V gene, CDR1 is SGHDT and CDR2 is YYEEEE. CDR3 sequence: CASSPGINSGETQYF. The CDR3 nucleotides are TGTGCCAGCAGCCCGGGAATTAATAGCGGGGAGACCCAGTACTTC.

V gene TRBV14 combines with J gene TRBJ2-3; maybe TRBD1 (5 bases). The germline CDR1 and CDR2 sequences are SGHDN and FVKESK. The CDR3 has 14 residues. Trimming cost V 3 bases and J 6 bases, with 13 bases left between them. The CDR3 spells CASSHLRVPDTQYF. The CDR3 nucleotides are TGTGCCAGCAGCCACCTCAGGGTACCCGATACGCAGTATTTT.